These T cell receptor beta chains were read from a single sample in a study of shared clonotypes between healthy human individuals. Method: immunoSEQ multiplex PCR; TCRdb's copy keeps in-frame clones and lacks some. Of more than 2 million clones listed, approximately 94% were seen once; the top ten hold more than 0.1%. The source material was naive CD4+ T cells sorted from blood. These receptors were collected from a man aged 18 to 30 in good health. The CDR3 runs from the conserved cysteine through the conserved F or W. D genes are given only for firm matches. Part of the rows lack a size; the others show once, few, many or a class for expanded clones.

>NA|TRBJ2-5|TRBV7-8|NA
CASSSGTGPRRETQYF
TGTGCCAGCAGCAGCGGGACAGGCCCCAGGAGGGAGACCCAGTACTTC
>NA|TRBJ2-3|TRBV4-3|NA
CASSQDLFSGDTQYF
TGCGCCAGCAGCCAAGATCTATTTAGCGGAGATACGCAGTATTTT
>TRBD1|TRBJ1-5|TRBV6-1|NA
CASKGGGDQPQHF
TGTGCCAGCAAAGGGGGCGGAGATCAGCCCCAGCATTTT
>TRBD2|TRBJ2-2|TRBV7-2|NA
CASSPSGLNTGELFF
TGTGCCAGCAGCCCTAGCGGGTTAAACACCGGGGAGCTGTTTTTT
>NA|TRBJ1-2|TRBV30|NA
CAWSVRANTNYGYTF
TGTGCCTGGAGTGTGAGGGCGAATACTAACTATGGCTACACCTTC
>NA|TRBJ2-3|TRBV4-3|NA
CASSQDLGLPTDTQYF
TGCGCCAGCAGCCAAGATCTAGGACTACCCACAGATACGCAGTATTTT
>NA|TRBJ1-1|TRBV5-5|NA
CASSLAVVAGTEAFF
TGTGCCAGCAGCTTGGCGGTGGTGGCGGGTACTGAAGCTTTCTTT
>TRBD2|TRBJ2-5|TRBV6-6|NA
CASSSSLAGQETQYF
TGTGCCAGCAGCTCCAGTTTAGCGGGCCAAGAGACCCAGTACTTC
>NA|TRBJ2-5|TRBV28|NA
CASSSSGGGLETQYF
TGTGCCAGCAGTAGCTCAGGTGGGGGCCTGGAGACCCAGTACTTC
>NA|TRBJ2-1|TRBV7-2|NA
CASSPAGTASYNEQFF
TGTGCCAGCAGCCCAGCCGGGACTGCCTCCTACAATGAGCAGTTCTTC
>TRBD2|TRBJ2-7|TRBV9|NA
CASSVTSGSYEQYF
TGTGCCAGCAGCGTGACTAGCGGGAGCTACGAGCAGTACTTC
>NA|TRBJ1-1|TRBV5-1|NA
CASSLSYTEAFF
TGCGCCAGCAGCTTGTCCTACACTGAAGCTTTCTTT
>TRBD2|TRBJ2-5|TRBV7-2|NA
CASSLNSGGQETQYF
TGTGCCAGCAGCTTAAACAGCGGGGGCCAAGAGACCCAGTACTTC
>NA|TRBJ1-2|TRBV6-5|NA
CASSLWGGYGYTF
TGTGCCAGCAGTTTGTGGGGTGGCTATGGCTACACCTTC
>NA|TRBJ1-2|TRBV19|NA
CASSSPGRDYGYTF
TGTGCCAGTAGTTCACCCGGACGGGACTATGGCTACACCTTC
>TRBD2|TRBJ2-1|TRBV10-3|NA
CAISKTSGTYNEQFF
TGTGCCATCAGCAAGACTAGCGGGACCTACAATGAGCAGTTCTTC
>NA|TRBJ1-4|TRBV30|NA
CAWSVSSHREKLFF
TGTGCCTGGAGTGTATCAAGCCATCGGGAAAAACTGTTTTTT
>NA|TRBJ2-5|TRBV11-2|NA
CASSLGRLAETQYF
TGTGCCAGCAGCTTAGGGAGGCTCGCGGAGACCCAGTACTTC
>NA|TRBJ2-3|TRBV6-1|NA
CASTGVADTQYF
TGTGCCAGCACCGGGGTCGCAGATACGCAGTATTTT
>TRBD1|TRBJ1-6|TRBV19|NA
CASSTGTGNSPLHF
TGTGCCAGTAGTACCGGGACAGGGAATTCACCCCTCCACTTT
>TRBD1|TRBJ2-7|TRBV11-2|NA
CASSLGTEYSYEQYF
TGTGCCAGCAGCTTGGGGACAGAGTACTCCTACGAGCAGTACTTC
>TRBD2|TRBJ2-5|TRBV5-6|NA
CASSKGTSRQETQYF
TGTGCCAGCAGCAAAGGGACTAGTCGGCAAGAGACCCAGTACTTC
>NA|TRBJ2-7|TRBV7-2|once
CASSFPVLGSEQYF
TGTGCCAGCAGCTTTCCCGTGCTAGGGAGCGAGCAGTACTTC
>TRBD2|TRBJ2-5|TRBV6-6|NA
CASSHAGRERRETQYF
TGTGCCAGCAGCCACGCGGGGCGGGAGAGGCGGGAGACCCAGTACTTC
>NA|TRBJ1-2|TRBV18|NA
CASSTGGSNYGYTF
TGTGCCAGCTCGACCGGCGGTTCTAACTATGGCTACACCTTC
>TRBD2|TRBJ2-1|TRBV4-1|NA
CASSQQPGLAGFGRLEQFF
TGCGCCAGCAGCCAACAGCCGGGACTAGCGGGGTTCGGCCGGCTTGAGCAGTTCTTC
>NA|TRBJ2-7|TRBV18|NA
CASSPRGGDEQYF
TGTGCCAGCTCACCTCGGGGAGGCGACGAGCAGTACTTC
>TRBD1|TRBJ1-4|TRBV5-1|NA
CASSRTGGEEKLFF
TGCGCCAGCAGCCGGACAGGGGGGGAAGAAAAACTGTTTTTT
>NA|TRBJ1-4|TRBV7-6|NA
CASSPFQTSGEKLFF
TGTGCCAGCAGCCCTTTCCAAACCAGCGGTGAAAAACTGTTTTTT
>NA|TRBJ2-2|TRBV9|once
CASSVDLSGELFF
TGTGCCAGCAGCGTAGACCTGAGCGGGGAGCTGTTTTTT
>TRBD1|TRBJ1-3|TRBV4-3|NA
CASSQDLDRPSGNTIYF
TGCGCCAGCAGCCAAGATCTGGACAGGCCCTCTGGAAACACCATATATTTT
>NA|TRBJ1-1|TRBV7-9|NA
CASSLGTEAFF
TGTGCCAGCAGCTTAGGCACCGAAGCTTTCTTT
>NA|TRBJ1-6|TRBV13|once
CASSLGRGQVSPLHF
TGTGCCAGCAGCTTAGGCCGGGGACAAGTTTCACCCCTCCACTTT
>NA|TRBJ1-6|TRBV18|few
CASSESSLNSPLHF
TGTGCCAGCTCGGAGTCCTCTCTTAATTCACCCCTCCACTTT
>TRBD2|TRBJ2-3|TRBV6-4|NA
CASSVTGAGNTQYF
TGTGCCAGCAGTGTCACCGGAGCGGGAAATACGCAGTATTTT